This TCR beta chain emerged from a study of CD8 T cells in Susac syndrome. Whole-study results and caveats: As the study acknowledged, the number of individuals who were part of its TCR sequencing and HLA analysis was relatively small.

Trimming cost V 5 bases and J 3 bases, with 17 bases left between them. CDR3 length: 15 residues. The V gene's germline CDR1 is MNHEY and CDR2 SVGEGT. This clonotype was counted a few times. Its antigen is currently unknown. After extraction with the RNeasy kit, about 0.45 to 1 ug of the RNA was reverse transcribed using random hexamers. Across 54 Vbeta and 13 Jbeta, immunoSEQ multiplex PCR amplified TCR beta CDR3. TCRdb recomputed calls from the immunoSEQ multiplex PCR reads with MiXCR, one row per CDR3 protein. The data contain under 350,000 distinct CDR3 sequences, about 92% of them singletons. V gene TRBV6-2 or TRBV6-3 combines with J gene TRBJ2-7, with D possibly being TRBD2 (6 bases). The sample was CD4+ T cells from PBMCs. This clonotype originated in a human donor with multiple sclerosis. The CDR3: CASSPRRASHYEQYF. CDR3 coding DNA: TGTGCCAGCAGTCCCCGGAGGGCCTCCCACTACGAGCAGTACTTC.